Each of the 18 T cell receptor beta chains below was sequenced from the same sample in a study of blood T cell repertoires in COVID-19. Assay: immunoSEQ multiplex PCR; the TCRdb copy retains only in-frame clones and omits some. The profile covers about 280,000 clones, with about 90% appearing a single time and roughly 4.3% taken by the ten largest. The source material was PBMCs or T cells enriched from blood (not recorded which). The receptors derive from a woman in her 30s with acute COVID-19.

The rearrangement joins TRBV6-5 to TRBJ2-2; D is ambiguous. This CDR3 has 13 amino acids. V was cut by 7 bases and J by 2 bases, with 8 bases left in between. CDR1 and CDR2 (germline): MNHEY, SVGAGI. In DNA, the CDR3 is TGTGCCAGCAAGGAGACTAACACCGGGGAGCTGTTTTTT. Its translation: CASKETNTGELFF.

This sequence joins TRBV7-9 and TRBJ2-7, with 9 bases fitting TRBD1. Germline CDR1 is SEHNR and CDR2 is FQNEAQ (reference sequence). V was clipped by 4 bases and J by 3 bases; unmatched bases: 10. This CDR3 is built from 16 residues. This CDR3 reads CASSYAPDRGFYEQYF. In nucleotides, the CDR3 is TGTGCCAGCAGCTATGCCCCGGACAGGGGTTTCTACGAGCAGTACTTC.

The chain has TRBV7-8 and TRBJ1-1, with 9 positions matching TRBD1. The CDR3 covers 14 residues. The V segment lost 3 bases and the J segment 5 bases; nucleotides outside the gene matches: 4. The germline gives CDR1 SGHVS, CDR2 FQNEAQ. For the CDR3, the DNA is TGTGCCAGCAGCTTGACAGGGGGTGATACTGAAGCTTTCTTT. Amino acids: CASSLTGGDTEAFF.

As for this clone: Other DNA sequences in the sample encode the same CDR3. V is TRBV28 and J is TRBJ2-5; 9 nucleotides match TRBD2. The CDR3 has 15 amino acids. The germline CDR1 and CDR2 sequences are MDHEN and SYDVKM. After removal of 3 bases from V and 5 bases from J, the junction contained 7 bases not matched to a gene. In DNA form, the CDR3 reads TGTGCCAGCAGTTTGATAGCGGGAGTGGGGGAGACCCAGTACTTC. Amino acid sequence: CASSLIAGVGETQYF.

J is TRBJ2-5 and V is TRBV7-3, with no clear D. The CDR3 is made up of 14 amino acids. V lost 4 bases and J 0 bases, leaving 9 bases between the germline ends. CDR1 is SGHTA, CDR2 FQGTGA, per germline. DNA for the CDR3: TGTGCCAGCAGCTCTGGCCCGAACCAAGAGACCCAGTACTTC. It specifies CASSSGPNQETQYF.

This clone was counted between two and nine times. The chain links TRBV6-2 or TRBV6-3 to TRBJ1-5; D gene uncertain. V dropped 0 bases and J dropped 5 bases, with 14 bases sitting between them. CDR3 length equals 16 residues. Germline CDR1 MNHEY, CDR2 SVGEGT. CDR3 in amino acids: CASSYSWEAFDQPQHF. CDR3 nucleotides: TGTGCCAGCAGTTACTCATGGGAGGCGTTTGATCAGCCCCAGCATTTT.

CDR3 sequence (DNA): TGTGCCAGCTCACCACCGAGGACTGGAAACACCATATATTTT. Protein sequence: CASSPPRTGNTIYF. This chain connects TRBV18 to TRBJ1-3; D is uncertain. The CDR3 spans 14 residues. The germline gives CDR1 KGHSH, CDR2 LQKENI. V gave up 0 bases and J gave up 2 bases, with 5 bases separating them.

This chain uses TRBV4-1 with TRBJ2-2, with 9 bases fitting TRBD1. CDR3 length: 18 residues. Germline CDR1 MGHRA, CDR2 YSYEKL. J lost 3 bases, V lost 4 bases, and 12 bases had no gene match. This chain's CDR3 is CASSRAQGARPHTGELFF. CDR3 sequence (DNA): TGCGCCAGCAGCCGAGCACAGGGGGCGCGTCCCCACACCGGGGAGCTGTTTTTT.

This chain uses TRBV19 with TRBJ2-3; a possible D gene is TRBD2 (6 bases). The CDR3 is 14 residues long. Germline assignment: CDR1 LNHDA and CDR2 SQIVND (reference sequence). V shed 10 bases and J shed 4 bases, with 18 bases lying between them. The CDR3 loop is CATRWEEKADTQYF. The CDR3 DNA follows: TGTGCCACCCGGTGGGAGGAAAAAGCAGATACGCAGTATTTT.

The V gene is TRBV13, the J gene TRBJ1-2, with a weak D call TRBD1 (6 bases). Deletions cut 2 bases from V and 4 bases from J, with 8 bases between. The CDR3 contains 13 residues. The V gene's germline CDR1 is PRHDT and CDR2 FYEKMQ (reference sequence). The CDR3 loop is CASSLRGGYGYTF. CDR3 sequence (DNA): TGTGCCAGCAGCTTAAGGGGGGGCTATGGCTACACCTTC.

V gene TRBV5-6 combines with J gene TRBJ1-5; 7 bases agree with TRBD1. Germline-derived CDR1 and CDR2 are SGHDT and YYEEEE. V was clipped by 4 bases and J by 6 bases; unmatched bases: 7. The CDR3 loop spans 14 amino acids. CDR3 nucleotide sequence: TGTGCCAGCAGCCCCTCAGGGGGAACTCAGCCCCAGCATTTT. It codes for CASSPSGGTQPQHF.

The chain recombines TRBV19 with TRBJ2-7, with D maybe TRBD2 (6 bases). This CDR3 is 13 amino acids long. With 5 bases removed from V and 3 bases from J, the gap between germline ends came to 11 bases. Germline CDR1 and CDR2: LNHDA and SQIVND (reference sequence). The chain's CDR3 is CASSLGLLYEQYF. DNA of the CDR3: TGTGCCAGTAGTTTGGGACTCCTCTACGAGCAGTACTTC.

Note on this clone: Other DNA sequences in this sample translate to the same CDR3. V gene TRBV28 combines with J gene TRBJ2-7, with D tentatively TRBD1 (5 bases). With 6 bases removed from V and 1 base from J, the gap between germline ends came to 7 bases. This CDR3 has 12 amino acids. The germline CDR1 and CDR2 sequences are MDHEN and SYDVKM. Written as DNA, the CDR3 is TGTGCCAGCAGCCCAGGGTCCTACGAGCAGTACTTC. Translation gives CASSPGSYEQYF.

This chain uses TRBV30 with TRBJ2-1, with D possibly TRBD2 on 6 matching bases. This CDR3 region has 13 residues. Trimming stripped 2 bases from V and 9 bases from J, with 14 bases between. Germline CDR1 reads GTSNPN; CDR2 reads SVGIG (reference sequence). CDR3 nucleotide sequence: TGTGCCTGGAGTTATGGCCAGGGAGGTGAGCAGTTCTTC. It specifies CAWSYGQGGEQFF.

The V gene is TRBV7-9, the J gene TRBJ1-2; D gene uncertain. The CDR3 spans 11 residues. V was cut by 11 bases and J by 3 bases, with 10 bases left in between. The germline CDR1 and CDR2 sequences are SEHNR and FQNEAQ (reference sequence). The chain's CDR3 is CAAGLDYGYTF. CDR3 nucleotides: TGTGCCGCGGGCTTGGACTATGGCTACACCTTC.

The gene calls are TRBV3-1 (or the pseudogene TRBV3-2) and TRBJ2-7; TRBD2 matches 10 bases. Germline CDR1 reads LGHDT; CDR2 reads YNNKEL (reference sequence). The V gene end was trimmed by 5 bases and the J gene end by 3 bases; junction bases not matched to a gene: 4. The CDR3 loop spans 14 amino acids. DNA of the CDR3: TGTGCCAGCAGCACCGGGACTAGCGTCTACGAGCAGTACTTC. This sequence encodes CASSTGTSVYEQYF.

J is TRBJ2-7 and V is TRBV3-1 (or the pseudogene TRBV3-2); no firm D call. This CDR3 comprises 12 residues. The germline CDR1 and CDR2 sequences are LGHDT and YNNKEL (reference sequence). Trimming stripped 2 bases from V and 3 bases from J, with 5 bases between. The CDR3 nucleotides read TGTGCCAGCAGCCAACTTAACTACGAGCAGTACTTC. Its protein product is CASSQLNYEQYF.

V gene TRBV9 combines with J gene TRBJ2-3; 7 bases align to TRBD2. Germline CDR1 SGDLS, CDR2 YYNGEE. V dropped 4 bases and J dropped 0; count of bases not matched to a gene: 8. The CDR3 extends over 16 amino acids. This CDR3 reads CASSLGEGHSTDTQYF. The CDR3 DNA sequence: TGTGCCAGCAGCCTGGGGGAGGGCCATAGCACAGATACGCAGTATTTT.